This passage covers 12 T cell receptor beta chains from one sample sequenced in a study of blood T cell repertoires in COVID-19. Libraries were prepared by immunoSEQ multiplex PCR; TCRdb keeps only in-frame clonotypes and omits some of them. The table includes roughly 50,000 clones, 75% to 90% detected once. The specimen was peripheral blood. Receptor source: a man over 45 with acute or convalescent COVID-19.

The chain combines TRBV20-1 with TRBJ1-5; D call uncertain. The CDR3 has 14 amino acids. Trimming took off 3 bases at V and 4 bases at J, with 13 bases between the two ends. CDR1 is DFQATT and CDR2 is SNEGSKA in the germline V gene (reference sequence). CDR3: CSASAGSGNQPQHF. In nucleotides, the CDR3 is TGCAGTGCTAGTGCCGGGTCGGGGAATCAGCCCCAGCATTTT.

The chain has TRBV10-3 and TRBJ1-5, with 10 bases aligning to TRBD1. In germline, CDR1 is ENHRY, CDR2 SYGVKD. The ends lost 3 bases at V and 5 bases at J; junction bases unmatched: 4. The CDR3 consists of 15 residues. CDR3 in amino acids: CAISDLGQGDQPQHF. Here the CDR3 DNA reads TGTGCCATCAGTGACCTAGGACAGGGGGATCAGCCCCAGCATTTT.

V is TRBV28 and J is TRBJ2-3, with 11 positions matching TRBD1. Germline V gene data show CDR1 as MDHEN and CDR2 as SYDVKM. Unmatched junction bases numbered 3, after V lost 4 bases and J lost 0 bases. CDR3 size: 16 residues. The DNA for the CDR3 is TGTGCCAGCAGTTACGGACAGGGGGCCAGCACAGATACGCAGTATTTT. Its translation: CASSYGQGASTDTQYF.

This chain links TRBV6-1 with TRBJ1-4, with TRBD1 matching over 7 bases. Germline V lookup: CDR1 MNHNS, CDR2 SASEGT. The CDR3 contains 16 residues. Trimming cost V 4 bases and J 10 bases; bases outside gene matches: 15. CDR3 in DNA: TGTGCCAGCAGTGTACGAAATACAGGGGATGGAGGAAAACTGTTTTTT. Encoded protein: CASSVRNTGDGGKLFF.

This rearrangement joins TRBV30 to TRBJ1-4; 7 bases agree with TRBD1. Germline assignment: CDR1 GTSNPN and CDR2 SVGIG (reference sequence). This CDR3 has 15 amino acids. J was trimmed by 2 bases and V by 1 base; bases with no gene match: 4. The CDR3 loop is CAWSGQGYTNEKLFF. The CDR3 region has the DNA TGTGCCTGGAGTGGACAGGGTTACACTAATGAAAAACTGTTTTTT.

The sample holds one count of this clone. This chain connects TRBV6-2 or TRBV6-3 to TRBJ2-5; 10 bases align to TRBD1. Germline V lookup: CDR1 MNHEY, CDR2 SVGEGT. Unmatched junction bases numbered 12, after V lost 6 bases and J lost 5 bases. There are 16 residues in the CDR3. The CDR3 nucleotides read TGTGCCAGCAGCCCGGGCGAGACAGGGGGCAGGGAGACCCAGTACTTC. Protein sequence: CASSPGETGGRETQYF.

V is TRBV7-9 and J is TRBJ2-1, with 13 bases matching TRBD2. V was pared by 5 bases and J by 3 bases, with 1 base of the junction left unmatched. There are 15 residues in the CDR3. CDR1 and CDR2 (germline): SEHNR, FQNEAQ (reference sequence). For the CDR3, the DNA is TGTGCCAGCAGCCGGACTAGCGGGAGCTACAATGAGCAGTTCTTC. It codes for CASSRTSGSYNEQFF.

The V gene is TRBV7-8, the J gene TRBJ1-4; tentative D call: TRBD1 (6 bases). V was shortened by 1 base and J by 4 bases, with 13 bases between the two germline ends. From germline, CDR1 is SGHVS and CDR2 FQNEAQ. CDR3 length: 16 residues. The CDR3 sequence is CASSLERQVNNEKLFF. CDR3 DNA sequence: TGTGCCAGCAGCTTAGAGAGACAGGTTAATAATGAAAAACTGTTTTTT. Together with reference TRBV7-8 and TRBJ1-4, the CDR3 gives the full variable domain: GAGVSQSPRYKVAKRGQDVALRCDPISGHVSLFWYQQALGQGPEFLTYFQNEAQLDKSGLPSDRFFAERPEGSVSTLKIQRTQQEDSAVYLCASSLERQVNNEKLFFGSGTQLSVL.

V and J are TRBV27 and TRBJ2-1; D remains unclear. This CDR3 comprises 16 residues. The germline gives CDR1 MNHEY, CDR2 SMNVEV (reference sequence). V shed 1 base and J shed 1 base, with 11 bases lying between them. The CDR3: CASSLFGSESYNEQFF. In DNA form, the CDR3 reads TGTGCCAGCAGTTTATTCGGCAGCGAATCCTACAATGAGCAGTTCTTC.

The rearrangement links TRBV7-2 to TRBJ2-5; 7 positions agree with TRBD1. This CDR3 has 15 residues. The germline V gene encodes CDR1 SGHTA and CDR2 FQGNSA. V was clipped by 5 bases and J by 1 base; unmatched bases: 7. In DNA, the CDR3 is TGTGCCAGCAGCATTAGGACAGGAACCCAAGAGACCCAGTACTTC. Translating gives CASSIRTGTQETQYF. Supplemented by reference TRBV7-2 and TRBJ2-5, the full variable domain reads GAGVSQSPSNKVTEKGKDVELRCDPISGHTALYWYRQSLGQGLEFLIYFQGNSAPDKSGLPSDRFSAERTGGSVSTLTIQRTQQEDSAVYLCASSIRTGTQETQYFGPGTRLLVL.

In its sample, this clone was seen once. The chain couples TRBV18 to TRBJ1-5; D remains ambiguous. The CDR3 length is 13 residues. Trimming cost V 3 bases and J 4 bases, with 7 bases left between them. The germline V gene has CDR1 KGHSH and CDR2 LQKENI. As DNA, the CDR3 is TGTGCCAGCTCACCCGCGGGGAATCAGCCCCAGCATTTT. It specifies CASSPAGNQPQHF. The whole variable domain, remainder taken from reference TRBV18 and TRBJ1-5, is NAGVMQNPRHLVRRRGQEARLRCSPMKGHSHVYWYRQLPEEGLKFMVYLQKENIIDESGMPKERFSAEFPKEGPSILRIQQVVRGDSAAYFCASSPAGNQPQHFGDGTRLSIL.

J is TRBJ1-3 and V is TRBV28, with D possibly being TRBD1 (5 bases). This CDR3 contains 15 residues. Germline-derived CDR1 and CDR2 are MDHEN and SYDVKM. Trimming removed 6 bases at V and 0 bases at J, with 12 bases between. CDR3: CASSLTASSGNTIYF. In nucleotides, the CDR3 is TGTGCCAGCAGCCTGACAGCGAGCTCTGGAAACACCATATATTTT.